The rows below give T cell receptor beta chains drawn from one sample of a study of T cell clusters in autoimmune cytopenias. TCRdb reanalyzed the multiplex PCR reads, giving one entry per CDR3 protein sequence and no DNA. The sample totals roughly 11,000 distinct CDR3 sequences. The sample was also linked to a second study, of T cell repertoires in aging, cancer and after chemotherapy.

Sequenced: peripheral blood. These receptors all stem from a human donor in good health. Both conserved end residues are part of each CDR3. Fields, in order: V gene, clone size, J gene, CDR3 protein. Where a row states a size, it is once, few, many or the class of an expanded clone; other rows omit it.

TRBV11-2	.	TRBJ1-2	CASSLRGQHNYGYTF
TRBV7-6	medium-sized	TRBJ2-2	CASSGSRTGDTGELFF
TRBV5-6	.	TRBJ2-7	CASSPRGAPTTYEQYF
TRBV24-1	.	TRBJ2-5	CATSGIQGIQETQYF
TRBV5-4	.	TRBJ2-1	CAAGGGGWNEQFF
TRBV6-5	medium-sized	TRBJ2-1	CASSELRNRFF
TRBV27	.	TRBJ1-3	CASSMMSGYSGNTIYF
TRBV6-5	medium-sized	TRBJ1-4	CASSSTGGDEKLFF
TRBV6-5	.	TRBJ2-7	CASTKRGEQYF
TRBV6-5	.	TRBJ2-5	CASAWAGEETQYF